This T cell receptor beta chain comes out of a study of PD-1 blockade in classical Hodgkin lymphoma. This clone was recorded a few times. What it binds is not known. Sequenced by immunoSEQ multiplex PCR; TCRdb stores in-frame clones only, minus some. Here the sample spans roughly 4,200 clones, about three fifths being singletons. Study-level results: The authors excluded patients who started nivolumab under 1 year after ASCT.

No patient escaped relapse after autologous stem cell transplantation, and brentuximab vedotin exposure varied. Best overall response was complete response, partial response or progressive disease in these relapsed/refractory classical Hodgkin lymphoma patients. Germline V gene lookup returns CDR1 KGHSH and CDR2 LQKENI. Germline trimming cut 2 bases from V and 6 bases from J; bases unmatched to any gene: 15. This CDR3 spans 17 amino acids. The source of this sequence is a human donor with classical Hodgkin lymphoma. The chain uses TRBV18 and TRBJ2-7; 8 bases are shared with TRBD2. This sample comprised peripheral blood mononuclear cells (PBMCs), obtained before the second cycle of nivolumab. DNA of the CDR3: TGTGCCAGCTCACCAATCATAGCTTCAGCGGGAGTTGGCGAGCAGTACTTC. This codes for CASSPIIASAGVGEQYF.